The present entry profiles one T cell receptor (beta chain) with its context. The sample belongs to a study of shared clonotypes between healthy human individuals. Between the trimmed V and J ends, which lost 1 base and 7 bases, there was a span of 14 bases. Looked up from germline, CDR1 is SGHAT and CDR2 is FQDESV (reference sequence). The CDR3 covers 15 residues. The assay was immunoSEQ multiplex PCR, and TCRdb's table has in-frame clones only and misses some. This table has fewer than 3 million clones, less than 95% appearing once. The sample consisted of naive CD4+ T cells from PBMCs. The subset: CD45RA+ positively selected. This clonotype was obtained from a man aged 18 to 35 in good health. Some clones in this sample may be carry-over from other donors' samples. The chain uses TRBV11-1 and TRBJ2-1; D is perhaps TRBD2 (5 bases). The CDR3 spells CASSLERGRANEQFF. The CDR3 nucleotides read TGTGCCAGCAGCTTAGAACGGGGTAGAGCGAATGAGCAGTTCTTC.